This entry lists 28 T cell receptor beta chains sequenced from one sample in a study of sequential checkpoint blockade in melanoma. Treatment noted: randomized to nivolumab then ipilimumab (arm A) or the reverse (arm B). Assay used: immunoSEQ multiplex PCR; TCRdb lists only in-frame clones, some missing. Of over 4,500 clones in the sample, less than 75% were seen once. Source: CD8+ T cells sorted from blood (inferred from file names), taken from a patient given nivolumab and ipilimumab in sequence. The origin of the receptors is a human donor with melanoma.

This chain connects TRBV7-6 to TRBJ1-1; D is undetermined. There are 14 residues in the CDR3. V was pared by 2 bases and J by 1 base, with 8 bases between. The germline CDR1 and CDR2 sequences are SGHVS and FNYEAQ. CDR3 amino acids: CASSLYKSNTEAFF. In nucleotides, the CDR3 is TGTGCCAGCAGCTTATACAAATCGAACACTGAAGCTTTCTTT.

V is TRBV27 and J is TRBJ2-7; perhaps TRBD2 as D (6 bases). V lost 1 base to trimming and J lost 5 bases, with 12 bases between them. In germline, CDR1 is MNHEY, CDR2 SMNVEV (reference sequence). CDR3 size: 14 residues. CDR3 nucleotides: TGTGCCAGCAGTTTATTCCCGGGAGAGCACGAGCAGTACTTC. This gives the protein CASSLFPGEHEQYF.

In DNA form, the CDR3 reads TGTGCCATCCTGACAGGGCCGAATCAGCCCCAGCATTTT. Protein sequence: CAILTGPNQPQHF. V gene TRBV11-2 combines with J gene TRBJ1-5; TRBD1 matches at 7 bases. V trimming: 10 bases; J trimming: 4 bases; junction bases outside the gene matches: 7. CDR3 size: 13 residues. Germline V gene lookup returns CDR1 SGHAT and CDR2 FQNNGV.

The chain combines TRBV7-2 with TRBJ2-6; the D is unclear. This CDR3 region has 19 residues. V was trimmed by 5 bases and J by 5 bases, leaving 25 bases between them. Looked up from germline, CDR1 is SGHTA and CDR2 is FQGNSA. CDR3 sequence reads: CASSGTGRDDKSRANVLTF. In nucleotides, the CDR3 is TGTGCCAGCAGCGGAACCGGCAGAGACGACAAAAGTCGGGCCAACGTCCTGACTTTC.

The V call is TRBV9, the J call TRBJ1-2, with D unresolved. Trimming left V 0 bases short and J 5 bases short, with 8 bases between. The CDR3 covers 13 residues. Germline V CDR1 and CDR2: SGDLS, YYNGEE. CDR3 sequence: CASSVEGRYGYTF. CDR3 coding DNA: TGTGCCAGCAGCGTAGAAGGGAGGTATGGCTACACCTTC.

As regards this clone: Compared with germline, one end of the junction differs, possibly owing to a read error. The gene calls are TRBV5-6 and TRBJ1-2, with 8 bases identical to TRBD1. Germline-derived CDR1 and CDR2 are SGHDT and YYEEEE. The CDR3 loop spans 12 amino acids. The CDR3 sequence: CASSWGQTGVNF. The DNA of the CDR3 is TGTGCCAGCAGCTGGGGACAGACAGGGGTGAACTTC.

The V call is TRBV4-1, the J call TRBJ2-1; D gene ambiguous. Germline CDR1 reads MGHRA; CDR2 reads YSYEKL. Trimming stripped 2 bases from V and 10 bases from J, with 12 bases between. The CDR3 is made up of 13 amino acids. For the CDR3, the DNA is TGCGCCAGCAGCCAAAGAGGTAACGACGAGCAGTTCTTC. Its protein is CASSQRGNDEQFF.

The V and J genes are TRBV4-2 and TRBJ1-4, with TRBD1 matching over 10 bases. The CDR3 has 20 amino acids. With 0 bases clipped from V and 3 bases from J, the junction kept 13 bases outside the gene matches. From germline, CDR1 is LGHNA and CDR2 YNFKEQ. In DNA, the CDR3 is TGTGCCAGCAGCCAAGATAGGCGGGACAGGGGTGGGGGGGCTAATGAAAAACTGTTTTTT. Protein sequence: CASSQDRRDRGGGANEKLFF.

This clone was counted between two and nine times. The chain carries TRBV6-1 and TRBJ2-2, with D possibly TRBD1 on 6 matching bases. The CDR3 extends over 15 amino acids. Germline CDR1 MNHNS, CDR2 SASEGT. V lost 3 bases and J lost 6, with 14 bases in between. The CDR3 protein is CASSEVAGASGELFF. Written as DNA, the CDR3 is TGTGCCAGCAGTGAGGTGGCAGGGGCCTCCGGGGAGCTGTTTTTT.

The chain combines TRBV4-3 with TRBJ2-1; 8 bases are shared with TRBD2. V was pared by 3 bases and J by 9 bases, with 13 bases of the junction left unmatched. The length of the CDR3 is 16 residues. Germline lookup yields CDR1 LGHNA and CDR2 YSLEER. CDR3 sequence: CASSHASGGADGEQFF. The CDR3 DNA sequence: TGCGCCAGCAGCCACGCGAGCGGGGGCGCCGACGGTGAGCAGTTCTTC.

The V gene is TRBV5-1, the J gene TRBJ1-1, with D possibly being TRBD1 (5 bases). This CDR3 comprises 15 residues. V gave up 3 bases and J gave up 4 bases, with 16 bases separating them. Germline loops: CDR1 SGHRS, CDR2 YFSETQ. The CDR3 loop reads CASSWDAGTLTEAFF. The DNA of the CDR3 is TGCGCCAGCAGCTGGGACGCGGGGACCCTCACTGAAGCTTTCTTT.

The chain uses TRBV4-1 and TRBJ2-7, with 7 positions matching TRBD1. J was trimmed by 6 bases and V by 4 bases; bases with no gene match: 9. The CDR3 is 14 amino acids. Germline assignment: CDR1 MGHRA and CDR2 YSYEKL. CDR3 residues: CASSLQGTIGEQYF. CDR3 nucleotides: TGCGCCAGCAGCCTACAGGGGACGATTGGCGAGCAGTACTTC.

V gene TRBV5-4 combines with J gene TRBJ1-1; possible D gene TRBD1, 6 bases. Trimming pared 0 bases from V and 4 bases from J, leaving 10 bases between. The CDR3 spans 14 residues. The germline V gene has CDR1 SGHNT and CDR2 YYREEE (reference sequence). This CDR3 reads CASSLDRVITEAFF. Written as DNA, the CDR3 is TGTGCCAGCAGCTTGGACAGGGTCATCACTGAAGCTTTCTTT.

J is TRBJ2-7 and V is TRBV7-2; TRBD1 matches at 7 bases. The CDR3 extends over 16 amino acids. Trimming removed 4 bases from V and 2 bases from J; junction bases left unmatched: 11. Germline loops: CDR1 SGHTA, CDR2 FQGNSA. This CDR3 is CASSWFMGQRPYEQYF. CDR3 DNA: TGTGCCAGCAGCTGGTTTATGGGACAGAGGCCCTACGAGCAGTACTTC.

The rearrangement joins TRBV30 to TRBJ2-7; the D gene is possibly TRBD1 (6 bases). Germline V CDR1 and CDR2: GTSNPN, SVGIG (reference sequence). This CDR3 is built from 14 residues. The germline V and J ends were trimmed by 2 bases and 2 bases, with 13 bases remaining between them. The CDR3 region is CAWSHSGQTYEQYF. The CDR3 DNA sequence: TGTGCCTGGAGTCATTCTGGACAGACCTACGAGCAGTACTTC.

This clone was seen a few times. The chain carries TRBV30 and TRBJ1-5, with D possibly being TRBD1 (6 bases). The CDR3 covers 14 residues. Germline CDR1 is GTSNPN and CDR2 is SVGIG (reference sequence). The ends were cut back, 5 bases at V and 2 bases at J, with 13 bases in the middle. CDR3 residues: CAWGGEGGNQPQHF. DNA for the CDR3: TGTGCCTGGGGGGGTGAGGGGGGCAATCAGCCCCAGCATTTT.

The CDR3 is CASSDADRVVYEQYF. The CDR3 DNA follows: TGTGCCAGCAGTGACGCGGACAGGGTGGTTTACGAGCAGTACTTC. J is TRBJ2-7 and V is TRBV2, with TRBD1 identical over 8 bases. The CDR3 runs to 15 residues. The V gene's germline CDR1 is SNHLY and CDR2 FYNNEI. V lost 3 bases, J lost 4 bases, and 8 bases stayed unmatched. The full variable domain, rest sourced from reference TRBV2 and TRBJ2-7, is EPEVTQTPSHQVTQMGQEVILRCVPISNHLYFYWYRQILGQKVEFLVSFYNNEISEKSEIFDDQFSVERPDGSNFTLKIRSTKLEDSAMYFCASSDADRVVYEQYFGPGTRLTVT.

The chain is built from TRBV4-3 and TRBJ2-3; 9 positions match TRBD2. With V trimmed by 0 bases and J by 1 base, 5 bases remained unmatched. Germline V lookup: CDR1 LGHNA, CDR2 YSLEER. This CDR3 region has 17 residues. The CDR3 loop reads CASSQDLSSGGTDTQYF. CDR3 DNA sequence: TGCGCCAGCAGCCAAGATCTTTCTAGCGGGGGCACAGATACGCAGTATTTT.

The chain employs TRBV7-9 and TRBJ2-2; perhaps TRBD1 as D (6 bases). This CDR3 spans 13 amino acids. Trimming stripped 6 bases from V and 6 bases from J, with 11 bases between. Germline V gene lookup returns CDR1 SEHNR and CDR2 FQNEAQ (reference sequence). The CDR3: CASRYTGSGELFF. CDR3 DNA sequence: TGTGCCAGCAGATACACAGGGTCCGGGGAGCTGTTTTTT.

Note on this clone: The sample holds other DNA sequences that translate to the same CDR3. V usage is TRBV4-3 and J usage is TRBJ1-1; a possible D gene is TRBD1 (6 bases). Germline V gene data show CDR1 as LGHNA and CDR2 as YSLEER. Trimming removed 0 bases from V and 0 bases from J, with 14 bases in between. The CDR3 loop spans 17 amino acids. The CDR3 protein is CASSQESPGHLNTEAFF. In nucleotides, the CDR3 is TGCGCCAGCAGCCAAGAATCCCCGGGACACCTGAACACTGAAGCTTTCTTT.

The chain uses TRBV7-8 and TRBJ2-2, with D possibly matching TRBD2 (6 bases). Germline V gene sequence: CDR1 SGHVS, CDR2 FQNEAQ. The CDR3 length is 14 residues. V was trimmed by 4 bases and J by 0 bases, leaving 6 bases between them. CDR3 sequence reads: CASSSGANTGELFF. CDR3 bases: TGTGCCAGCAGCTCGGGGGCGAACACCGGGGAGCTGTTTTTT.

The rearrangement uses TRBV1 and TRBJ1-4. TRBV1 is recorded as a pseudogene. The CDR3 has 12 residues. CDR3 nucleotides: TGCGCCAGCAGCCAAGTCGGGGGGTGGCTGTTTTTT. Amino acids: CASSQVGGWLFF.

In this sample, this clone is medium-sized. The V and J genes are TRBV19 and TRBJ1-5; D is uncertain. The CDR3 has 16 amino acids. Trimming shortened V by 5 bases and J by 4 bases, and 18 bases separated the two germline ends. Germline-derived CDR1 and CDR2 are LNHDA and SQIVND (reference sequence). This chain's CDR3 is CASSRPHAGLNQPQHF. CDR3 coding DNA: TGTGCCAGTAGTCGCCCGCATGCGGGGTTGAATCAGCCCCAGCATTTT.

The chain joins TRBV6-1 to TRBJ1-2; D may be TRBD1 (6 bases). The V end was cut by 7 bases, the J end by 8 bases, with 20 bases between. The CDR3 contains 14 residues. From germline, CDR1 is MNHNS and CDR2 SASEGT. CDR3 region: CASTLGSETGGYTF. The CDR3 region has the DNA TGTGCCAGCACCCTGGGTAGTGAGACAGGCGGCTACACCTTC.

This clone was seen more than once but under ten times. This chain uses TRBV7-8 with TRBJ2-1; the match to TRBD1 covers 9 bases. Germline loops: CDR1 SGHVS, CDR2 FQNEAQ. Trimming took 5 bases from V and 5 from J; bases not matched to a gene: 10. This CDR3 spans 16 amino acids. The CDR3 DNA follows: TGTGCCAGCAGCCAAGTTCCGGGACAGGGAGACAATGAGCAGTTCTTC. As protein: CASSQVPGQGDNEQFF.

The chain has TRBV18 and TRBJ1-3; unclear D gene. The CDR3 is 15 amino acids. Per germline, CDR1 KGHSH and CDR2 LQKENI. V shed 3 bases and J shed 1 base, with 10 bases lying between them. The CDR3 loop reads CASSPPVSSGNTIYF. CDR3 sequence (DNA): TGTGCCAGCTCACCCCCAGTGTCATCTGGAAACACCATATATTTT.

The CDR3 reads CASSEFLGGRSSYNEQFF. CDR3 in DNA: TGTGCCAGCAGTGAATTTCTGGGGGGGCGGAGCTCCTACAATGAGCAGTTCTTC. The gene calls are TRBV2 and TRBJ2-1; D might be TRBD2 (7 bases). This CDR3 is 18 amino acids long. Germline loops: CDR1 SNHLY, CDR2 FYNNEI. The V end was cut by 2 bases, the J end by 0 bases, with 17 bases between.

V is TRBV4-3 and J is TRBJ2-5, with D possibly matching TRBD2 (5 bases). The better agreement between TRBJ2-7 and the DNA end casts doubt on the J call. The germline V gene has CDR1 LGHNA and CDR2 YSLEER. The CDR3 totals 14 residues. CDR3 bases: TGCGCCAGCAGCCAAGCTCAGAGGGCCTACGAGCAGTACTTC. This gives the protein CASSQAQRAYEQYF.